A single sample is the source of the 14 T cell receptor beta chains below, sequenced in a study of T cell responses to AZD1222 COVID-19 vaccine. The assay was immunoSEQ multiplex PCR, and TCRdb's table has in-frame clones only and misses some. The sample carries about 200,000 clones, just over 90% recorded once. The input for sequencing was peripheral blood, taken 28 days after the second AZD1222 dose. Receptors originate from an adult who received the AZD1222 COVID-19 vaccine.

The chain recombines TRBV15 with TRBJ2-1, with 10 bases lining up with TRBD1. The J segment lost 4 bases and the V segment lost 1 base, leaving 4 bases of the junction unmatched. Germline assignment: CDR1 LNHNV and CDR2 YYDKDF (reference sequence). This CDR3 is 16 amino acids long. CDR3 in amino acids: CATSRVWGQGYNEQFF. The CDR3 region has the DNA TGTGCCACCAGCAGAGTGTGGGGACAGGGGTACAATGAGCAGTTCTTC.

The chain carries TRBV18 and TRBJ2-1, with 7 bases matching TRBD2. Trimming removed 2 bases from V and 8 bases from J; junction bases left unmatched: 6. In germline, CDR1 is KGHSH, CDR2 LQKENI. CDR3 size: 14 residues. The CDR3 loop reads CASSPGAGAYEQFF. CDR3 nucleotide sequence: TGTGCCAGCTCACCAGGGGCGGGAGCCTATGAGCAGTTCTTC.

This clone has just one count. V and J are TRBV6-5 and TRBJ1-4; D might be TRBD1 (6 bases). V lost 6 bases to trimming and J lost 8 bases, with 16 bases between them. There are 14 residues in the CDR3. Germline CDR1 and CDR2: MNHEY and SVGAGI. For the CDR3, the DNA is TGTGCCAGCAGAATGGGGGCTCTGGGGGAAAAACTGTTTTTT. Its protein product is CASRMGALGEKLFF.

This clone was seen once. V is TRBV28 and J is TRBJ2-7, with D hard to call. V lost 2 bases and J 3 bases, leaving 8 bases between the germline ends. Germline CDR1 reads MDHEN; CDR2 reads SYDVKM. The CDR3 runs to 13 residues. As DNA, the CDR3 is TGTGCCAGCAGTTTACTGAAGCGCTACGAGCAGTACTTC. Its protein is CASSLLKRYEQYF.

The V call is TRBV19, the J call TRBJ1-2; D perhaps matches TRBD1 (6 bases). Germline V CDR1 and CDR2: LNHDA, SQIVND (reference sequence). Trimming removed 7 bases at V and 2 bases at J, with 14 bases between. The CDR3 extends over 14 amino acids. For the CDR3, the DNA is TGTGCCAGTACCCTAGCGGGGGCGAACTATGGCTACACCTTC. Its protein is CASTLAGANYGYTF.

This clone was detected only a few times. As DNA, the CDR3 is TGTGCCAGCAGCAAACTCACCGAAGGGGGGAACAGTGGCTACACCTTC. The encoded protein is CASSKLTEGGNSGYTF. This chain uses TRBV5-4 with TRBJ1-2; TRBD1 is a possible D gene (6 bases). CDR3 size: 16 residues. Trimming left V 4 bases short and J 7 bases short, with 23 bases between. Germline V lookup: CDR1 SGHNT, CDR2 YYREEE (reference sequence).

V gene TRBV5-4 combines with J gene TRBJ2-1; D unclear. Trimming pared 4 bases from V and 3 bases from J, leaving 11 bases between. The CDR3 has 14 residues. Germline values: CDR1 SGHNT, CDR2 YYREEE (reference sequence). As DNA, the CDR3 is TGTGCCAGCAGCCAAAGGAGCAACTACAATGAGCAGTTCTTC. It translates to CASSQRSNYNEQFF.

The rearrangement uses TRBV7-3 and TRBJ2-1; TRBD2 matches at 7 bases. Germline-derived CDR1 and CDR2 are SGHTA and FQGTGA. The CDR3 runs 16 residues. V lost 0 bases to trimming and J lost 2 bases; unmatched junction nucleotides: 4. The CDR3 coding sequence is TGTGCCAGCAGCTTAACAGGGCGGGAGCCCTACAATGAGCAGTTCTTC. Translation: CASSLTGREPYNEQFF.

The V gene is TRBV20-1, the J gene TRBJ1-4; tentatively, D is TRBD1 (5 bases). The CDR3 covers 13 residues. Trimming removed 3 bases from V and 4 bases from J, with 9 bases in between. CDR1 and CDR2 (germline): DFQATT, SNEGSKA (reference sequence). The CDR3 DNA follows: TGCAGTGCTAGTTTAGGGGTTAATGAAAAACTGTTTTTT. Amino acids: CSASLGVNEKLFF.

J is TRBJ1-2 and V is TRBV4-1; tentative D call: TRBD1 (6 bases). CDR1 and CDR2 (germline): MGHRA, YSYEKL. CDR3 length equals 15 residues. V dropped 5 bases and J dropped 2 bases, with 15 bases sitting between them. In DNA form, the CDR3 reads TGCGCCAGCAGCTTGAGGGGGTCAGGGAACTATGGCTACACCTTC. Protein product: CASSLRGSGNYGYTF.

The chain uses TRBV6-5 and TRBJ1-6; D call uncertain. V lost 1 base, J lost 3 bases, and 1 base lay in between. The CDR3 has 13 residues. The germline CDR1 and CDR2 sequences are MNHEY and SVGAGI. The DNA of the CDR3 is TGTGCCAGCAGTTACTTCTATAATTCACCCCTCCACTTT. Its translation: CASSYFYNSPLHF.

The V and J genes are TRBV10-3 and TRBJ2-7; D might be TRBD2 (5 bases). Germline V lookup: CDR1 ENHRY, CDR2 SYGVKD. Trimming stripped 6 bases from V and 4 bases from J, with 10 bases between. This CDR3 contains 12 residues. As DNA, the CDR3 is TGTGCCATCAGGAGGACGGGGTACGAGCAGTACTTC. Its translation is CAIRRTGYEQYF.

This clone was recorded a few times. CDR3 residues: CASSQQWGYWSNQPQHF. CDR3 sequence (DNA): TGCGCCAGCAGCCAACAGTGGGGATATTGGAGCAATCAGCCCCAGCATTTT. This chain links TRBV4-3 with TRBJ1-5; D is undetermined. Germline CDR1 LGHNA, CDR2 YSLEER. Trimming cost V 2 bases and J 1 base, with 15 bases left between them. The CDR3 is 17 residues long.

The chain is built from TRBV7-6 and TRBJ1-4; D unresolved. The CDR3 is made up of 16 amino acids. Between the trimmed V and J ends, which lost 1 base and 8 bases, there was a span of 17 bases. Germline assignment: CDR1 SGHVS and CDR2 FNYEAQ. The DNA of the CDR3 is TGTGCCAGCAGCTTAGGAAGGCTGGGGATTAGGGAAAAACTGTTTTTT. This sequence encodes CASSLGRLGIREKLFF.